Below, 17 T cell receptor beta chains from the same sample are listed, as sequenced in a study of T cell responses to AZD1222 COVID-19 vaccine. The assay was immunoSEQ multiplex PCR, and TCRdb's table has in-frame clones only and misses some. This table has some 170,000 clones, just under 90% appearing once. Sequencing used peripheral blood, obtained 28 days after the second dose of the MenACWY control vaccine. All receptors derive from an adult who received the MenACWY meningococcal vaccine as a control.

This chain connects TRBV9 to TRBJ2-1; tentative D call: TRBD2 (6 bases). The CDR3 extends over 16 amino acids. Between the trimmed V and J ends, which lost 0 bases and 7 bases, there was a span of 17 bases. Germline CDR1 is SGDLS and CDR2 is YYNGEE. The CDR3 DNA reads as TGTGCCAGCAGCGTAGAGGGGACCCCGGCGGGGAATGAGCAGTTCTTC. Its translation is CASSVEGTPAGNEQFF.

The chain uses TRBV19 and TRBJ1-1, with 8 positions matching TRBD1. This CDR3 comprises 17 residues. The trim removed 2 bases at V and 5 bases at J, leaving 13 bases unmatched. Per the germline V gene, CDR1 is LNHDA and CDR2 is SQIVND (reference sequence). CDR3 DNA sequence: TGTGCCAGTAGTATATACGGGACAGGTAATCTTGGGACTGAAGCTTTCTTT. Translation: CASSIYGTGNLGTEAFF.

The rearrangement joins TRBV21-1 to TRBJ2-5; the table gives TRBD2 as D, unverified against the DNA. TRBV21-1 corresponds to a pseudogene. The CDR3 loop spans 10 amino acids. The CDR3 coding sequence is TGTGCCAGCAGTAAAGAGACCCAGTACTTC. It is translated as CASSKETQYF.

V usage is TRBV27 and J usage is TRBJ2-1, with 13 bases that match TRBD2. The CDR3 runs 15 residues. V was clipped by 6 bases and J by 6 bases; unmatched bases: 5. Germline V CDR1 and CDR2: MNHEY, SMNVEV (reference sequence). The CDR3 DNA sequence: TGTGCCAGCAGAGTAAGGACTAGCGGGGGCAATGAGCAGTTCTTC. Residues: CASRVRTSGGNEQFF.

This chain joins TRBV6-2 or TRBV6-3 and TRBJ2-7, with 9 bases that match TRBD2. The germline V gene has CDR1 MNHEY and CDR2 SVGEGT. Trimming at V came to 2 bases and at J to 3 bases, leaving 5 bases not matched to a gene. The CDR3 loop spans 15 amino acids. The CDR3 bases are TGTGCCAGCAGTTACCCGGGACTAGCCGACTACGAGCAGTACTTC. This codes for CASSYPGLADYEQYF.

The CDR3 here is CASSSPSGRSNEQFF. Here the CDR3 DNA reads TGTGCCAGCAGTTCCCCTAGCGGGAGGAGCAATGAGCAGTTCTTC. The chain has TRBV6-5 and TRBJ2-1, with 11 bases that match TRBD2. Germline CDR1 reads MNHEY; CDR2 reads SVGAGI. Trimming took 4 bases from V and 6 from J; bases not matched to a gene: 5. This CDR3 has 15 residues.

The genes are TRBV14 and TRBJ2-7; TRBD1 agrees at 11 bases. The CDR3 spans 13 residues. The germline V gene has CDR1 SGHDN and CDR2 FVKESK. Trimming at V came to 8 bases and at J to 3 bases, leaving 3 bases not matched to a gene. The CDR3 DNA sequence: TGTGCCAGCGGGACAGGGGGGAACTACGAGCAGTACTTC. Translation: CASGTGGNYEQYF.

The count of this clone is one. V gene TRBV6-2 or TRBV6-3 combines with J gene TRBJ1-1; 7 bases match TRBD1. Germline assignment: CDR1 MNHEY and CDR2 SVGEGT. The CDR3 contains 15 residues. V gave up 4 bases and J gave up 0 bases; unmatched junction bases: 5. The chain's CDR3 is CASSSGQLMNTEAFF. In nucleotides, the CDR3 is TGTGCCAGCAGTTCGGGACAGCTTATGAACACTGAAGCTTTCTTT.

This chain uses TRBV5-1 with TRBJ1-6, with D perhaps TRBD1 (5 bases). Trimming removed 2 bases from V and 0 bases from J, with 9 bases in between. The CDR3 loop spans 16 amino acids. Germline V gives CDR1 SGHRS, CDR2 YFSETQ. The CDR3 DNA sequence: TGCGCCAGCAGCTTTGGGACGAGCTCCTATAATTCACCCCTCCACTTT. Protein sequence: CASSFGTSSYNSPLHF.

V and J are TRBV30 and TRBJ1-5, with D possibly being TRBD1 (6 bases). Per the germline V gene, CDR1 is GTSNPN and CDR2 is SVGIG (reference sequence). V was clipped by 0 bases and J by 6 bases, with 15 bases between them. The CDR3 runs 15 residues. The CDR3 DNA follows: TGTGCCTGGAGTGTACACAGGGCTTTGTTTCAGCCCCAGCATTTT. Protein sequence: CAWSVHRALFQPQHF.

This clone turned up a few times. The chain has TRBV14 and TRBJ2-2; D uncertain. The CDR3 is 13 amino acids. Germline values: CDR1 SGHDN, CDR2 FVKESK. The V end lost 7 bases, the J end lost 1 base, and 7 bases lay between the germline ends. CDR3 nucleotides: TGTGCCAGCATGAGACAGAACACCGGGGAGCTGTTTTTT. It specifies CASMRQNTGELFF.

The chain couples TRBV6-2 or TRBV6-3 to TRBJ1-1, with D unresolved. Germline assignment: CDR1 MNHEY and CDR2 SVGEGT. V lost 0 bases, J lost 6 bases, and 14 bases lay in between. The CDR3 contains 15 residues. The CDR3 loop is CASSYSRQGLAEAFF. The CDR3 nucleotides are TGTGCCAGCAGTTACTCGAGACAAGGTCTTGCTGAAGCTTTCTTT.

The genes are TRBV6-2 or TRBV6-3 and TRBJ2-1; 9 bases align to TRBD1. J gave up 5 bases and V 4 bases, and 12 bases lay outside the gene matches. Germline V gene lookup returns CDR1 MNHEY and CDR2 SVGEGT. The CDR3 is 17 residues long. DNA for the CDR3: TGTGCCAGCAGTTTTGTGTTCTCGGGACAGGGAAACAATGAGCAGTTCTTC. Protein sequence: CASSFVFSGQGNNEQFF.

The chain couples TRBV5-1 to TRBJ2-7; D is perhaps TRBD1 or TRBD2 (5 bases each). Germline loops: CDR1 SGHRS, CDR2 YFSETQ. Trimming shortened V by 0 bases and J by 2 bases, and 9 bases separated the two germline ends. The CDR3 is 14 amino acids. CDR3 in amino acids: CASSLEPGPYEQYF. Written as DNA, the CDR3 is TGCGCCAGCAGCTTGGAACCGGGGCCCTACGAGCAGTACTTC.

This chain joins TRBV3-1 (or the pseudogene TRBV3-2) and TRBJ2-5; D possibly corresponds to TRBD1 (5 bases). The germline V gene has CDR1 LGHDT and CDR2 YNNKEL (reference sequence). Trimming pared 0 bases from V and 7 bases from J, leaving 18 bases between. CDR3 size: 16 residues. CDR3 DNA: TGTGCCAGCAGCCAAGAGGGCGGATCAGGGCTTTGGACCCAGTACTTC. Amino acid sequence: CASSQEGGSGLWTQYF.

The chain uses TRBV2 and TRBJ2-1; D gene uncertain. Per the germline V gene, CDR1 is SNHLY and CDR2 is FYNNEI. CDR3 size: 14 residues. Trimming removed 3 bases at V and 4 bases at J, with 10 bases between. The CDR3 reads CASSEVTPYNEQFF. CDR3 in DNA: TGTGCCAGCAGTGAGGTGACCCCTTACAATGAGCAGTTCTTC.

V is TRBV18 and J is TRBJ1-5; TRBD1 might be the D (6 bases). This CDR3 region has 16 residues. In germline, CDR1 is KGHSH, CDR2 LQKENI. V lost 2 bases to trimming and J lost 7 bases, with 18 bases between them. CDR3 DNA sequence: TGTGCCAGCTCACCAGAAACAGGGCGACGGCGGCAGCCCCAGCATTTT. Amino acid sequence: CASSPETGRRRQPQHF.